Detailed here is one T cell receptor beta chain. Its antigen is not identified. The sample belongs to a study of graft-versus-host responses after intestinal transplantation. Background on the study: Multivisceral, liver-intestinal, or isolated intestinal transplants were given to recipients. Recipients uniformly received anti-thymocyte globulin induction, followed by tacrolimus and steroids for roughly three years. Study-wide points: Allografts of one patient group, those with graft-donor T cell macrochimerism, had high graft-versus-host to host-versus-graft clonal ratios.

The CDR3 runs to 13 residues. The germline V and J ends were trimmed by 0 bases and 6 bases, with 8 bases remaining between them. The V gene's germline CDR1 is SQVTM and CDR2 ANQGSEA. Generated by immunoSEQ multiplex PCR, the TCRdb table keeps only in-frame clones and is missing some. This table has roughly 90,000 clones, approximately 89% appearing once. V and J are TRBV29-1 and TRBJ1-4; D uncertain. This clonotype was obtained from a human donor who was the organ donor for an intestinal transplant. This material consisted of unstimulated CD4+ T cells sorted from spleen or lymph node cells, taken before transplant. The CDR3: CSVEDGRDEKLFF. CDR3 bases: TGCAGCGTTGAAGATGGGAGGGATGAAAAACTGTTTTTT.